The clone carrying this T cell receptor (beta chain) has a single count. These data come from a study of glioma-infiltrating T cells after dendritic cell vaccination. Data came from immunoSEQ multiplex PCR; TCRdb stores just in-frame clones and leaves some out. The sample includes roughly 80,000 clones, around 86% of them seen just once. The CDR3 length is 13 residues. The ends were cut back, 2 bases at V and 4 bases at J, with 7 bases in the middle. Germline V gene lookup returns CDR1 SGHRS and CDR2 YFSETQ. Noted time point: after dendritic cell vaccination, including at tumor progression/relapse. The TCR was taken from a human donor with glioblastoma. This material consisted of blood, taken after dendritic cell vaccination. The V call is TRBV5-1, the J call TRBJ1-5, with a possible D match to TRBD1 (6 bases). This chain's CDR3 is CASSFDRNQPQHF. The CDR3 DNA reads as TGCGCCAGCAGCTTCGACAGGAATCAGCCCCAGCATTTT.